Described below is a single TCR beta chain sequence and its context. Its cognate antigen is unknown. This record comes from a study of T cell responses to AZD1222 COVID-19 vaccine. Whole-study results and caveats: Clonal diversity was possibly underestimated, and the donors were mostly white British, with more females. Nearly half of spike-specific TCRs reportedly target unmutated variant regions.

Trimming removed 3 bases from V and 8 bases from J, with 17 bases in between. CDR3 length: 14 amino acids. Germline lookup yields CDR1 SGDLS and CDR2 YYNGEE. Using immunoSEQ multiplex PCR, the repertoire was profiled, and TCRdb retains in-frame clones only, with some absent. Here the sample spans approximately 93,000 clones, more than 70% being singletons. The specimen was peripheral blood, collected 28 days after the second AZD1222 dose. The clonotype was recovered from an adult who received the AZD1222 COVID-19 vaccine. This chain links TRBV9 with TRBJ1-2, with D perhaps matching TRBD1 (6 bases). The chain's CDR3 is CASSAIRGSGGYTF. The CDR3 DNA reads as TGTGCCAGCAGCGCGATCAGGGGAAGCGGAGGCTACACCTTC.